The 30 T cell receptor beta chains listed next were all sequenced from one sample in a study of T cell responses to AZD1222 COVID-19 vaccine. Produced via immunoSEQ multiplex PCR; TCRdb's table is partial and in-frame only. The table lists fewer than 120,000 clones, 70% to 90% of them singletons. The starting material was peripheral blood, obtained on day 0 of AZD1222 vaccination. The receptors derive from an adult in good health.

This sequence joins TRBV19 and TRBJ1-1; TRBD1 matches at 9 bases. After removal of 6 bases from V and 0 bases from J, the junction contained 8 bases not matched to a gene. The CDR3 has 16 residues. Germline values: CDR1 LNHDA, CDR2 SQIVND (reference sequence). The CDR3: CASRVGDRVMNTEAFF. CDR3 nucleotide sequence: TGTGCCAGTAGGGTCGGGGACAGGGTTATGAACACTGAAGCTTTCTTT.

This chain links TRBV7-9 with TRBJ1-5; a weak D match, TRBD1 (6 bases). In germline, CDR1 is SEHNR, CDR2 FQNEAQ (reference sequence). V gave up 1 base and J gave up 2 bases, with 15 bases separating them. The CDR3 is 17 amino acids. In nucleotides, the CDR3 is TGTGCCAGCAGCTTAGTAGGGGGGACCCAAGGCAATCAGCCCCAGCATTTT. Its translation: CASSLVGGTQGNQPQHF.

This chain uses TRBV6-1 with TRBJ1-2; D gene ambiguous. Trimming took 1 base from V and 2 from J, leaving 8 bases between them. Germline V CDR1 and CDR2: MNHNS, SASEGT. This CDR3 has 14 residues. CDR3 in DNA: TGTGCCAGCAGTGAAGGTACAGTCAACTATGGCTACACCTTC. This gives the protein CASSEGTVNYGYTF.

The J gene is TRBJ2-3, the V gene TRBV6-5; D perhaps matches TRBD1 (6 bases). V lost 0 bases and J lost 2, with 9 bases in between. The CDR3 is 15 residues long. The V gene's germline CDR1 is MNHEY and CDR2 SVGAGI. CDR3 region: CASSYSKGHTDTQYF. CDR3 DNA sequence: TGTGCCAGCAGTTACTCCAAGGGACACACAGATACGCAGTATTTT.

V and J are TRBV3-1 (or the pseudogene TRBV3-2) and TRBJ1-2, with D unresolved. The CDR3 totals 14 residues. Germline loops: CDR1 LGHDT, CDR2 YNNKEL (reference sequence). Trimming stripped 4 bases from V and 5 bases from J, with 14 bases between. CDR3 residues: CASSRGSYGYGYTF. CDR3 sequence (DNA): TGTGCCAGCAGCCGGGGAAGCTACGGATATGGCTACACCTTC.

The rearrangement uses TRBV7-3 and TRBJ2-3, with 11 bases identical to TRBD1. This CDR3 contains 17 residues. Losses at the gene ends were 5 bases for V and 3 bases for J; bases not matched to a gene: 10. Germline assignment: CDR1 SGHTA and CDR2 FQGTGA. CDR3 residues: CASSQTGQGAGTDTQYF. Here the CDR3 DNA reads TGTGCCAGCAGCCAAACAGGACAGGGGGCGGGGACAGATACGCAGTATTTT.

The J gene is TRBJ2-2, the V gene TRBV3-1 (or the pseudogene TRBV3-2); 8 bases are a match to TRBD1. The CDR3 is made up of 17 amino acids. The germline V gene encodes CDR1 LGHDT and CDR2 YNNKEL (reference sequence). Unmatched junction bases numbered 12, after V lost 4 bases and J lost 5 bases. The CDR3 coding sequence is TGTGCCAGCAGCCGCCGCGACAGGGGCGCGTTGACCGGGGAGCTGTTTTTT. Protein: CASSRRDRGALTGELFF.

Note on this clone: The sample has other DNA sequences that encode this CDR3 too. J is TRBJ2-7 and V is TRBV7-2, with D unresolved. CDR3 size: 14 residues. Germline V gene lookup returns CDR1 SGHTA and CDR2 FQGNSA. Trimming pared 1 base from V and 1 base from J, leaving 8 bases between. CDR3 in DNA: TGTGCCAGCAGCTTAGGCCCATTGTCCTACGAGCAGTACTTC. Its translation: CASSLGPLSYEQYF.

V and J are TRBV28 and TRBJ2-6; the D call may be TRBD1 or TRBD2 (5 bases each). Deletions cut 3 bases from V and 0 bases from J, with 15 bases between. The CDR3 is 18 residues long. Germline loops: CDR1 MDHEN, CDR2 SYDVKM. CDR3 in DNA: TGTGCCAGCAGTTTCACGGGACCGATCACCTCTGGGGCCAACGTCCTGACTTTC. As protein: CASSFTGPITSGANVLTF.

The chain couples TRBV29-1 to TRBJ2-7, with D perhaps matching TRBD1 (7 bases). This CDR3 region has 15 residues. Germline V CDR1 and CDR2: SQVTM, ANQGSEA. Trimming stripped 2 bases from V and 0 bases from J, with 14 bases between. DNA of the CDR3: TGCAGCGTTGAACTGAGGCAGGGGGGCTCCTACGAGCAGTACTTC. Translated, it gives CSVELRQGGSYEQYF.

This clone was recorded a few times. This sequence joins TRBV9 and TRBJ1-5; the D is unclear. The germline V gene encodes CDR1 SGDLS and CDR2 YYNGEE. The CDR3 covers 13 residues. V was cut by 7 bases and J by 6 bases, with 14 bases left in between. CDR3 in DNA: TGTGCCAGCCGCGGCGGGCGAGGTCAGCCCCAGCATTTT. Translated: CASRGGRGQPQHF.

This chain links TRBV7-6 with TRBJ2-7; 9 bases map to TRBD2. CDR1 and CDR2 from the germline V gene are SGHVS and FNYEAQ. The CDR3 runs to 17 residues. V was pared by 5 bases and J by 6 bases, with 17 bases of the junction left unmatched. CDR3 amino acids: CASSLPAGSGSRGEQYF. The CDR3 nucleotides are TGTGCCAGCAGCCTACCGGCTGGTAGCGGGAGTCGAGGCGAGCAGTACTTC.

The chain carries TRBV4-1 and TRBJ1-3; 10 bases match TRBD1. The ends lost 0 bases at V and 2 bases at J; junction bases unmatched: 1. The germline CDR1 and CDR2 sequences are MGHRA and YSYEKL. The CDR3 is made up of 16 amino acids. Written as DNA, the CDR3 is TGCGCCAGCAGCCAAGATGGGACAGGGGCTGGAAACACCATATATTTT. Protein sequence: CASSQDGTGAGNTIYF.

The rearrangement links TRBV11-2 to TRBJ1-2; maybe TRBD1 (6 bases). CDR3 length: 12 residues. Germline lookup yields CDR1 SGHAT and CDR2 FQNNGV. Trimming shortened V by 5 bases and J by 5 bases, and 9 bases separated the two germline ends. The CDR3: CASSAQGYGYTF. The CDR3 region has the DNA TGTGCCAGCAGCGCACAGGGTTATGGCTACACCTTC.

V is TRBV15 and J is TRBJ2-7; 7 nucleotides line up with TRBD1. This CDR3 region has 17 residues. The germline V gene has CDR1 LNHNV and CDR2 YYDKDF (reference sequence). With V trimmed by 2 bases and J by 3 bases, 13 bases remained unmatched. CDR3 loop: CATSRTTGRVRNYEQYF. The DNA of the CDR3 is TGTGCCACCAGCAGAACGACAGGGCGGGTGCGGAACTACGAGCAGTACTTC.

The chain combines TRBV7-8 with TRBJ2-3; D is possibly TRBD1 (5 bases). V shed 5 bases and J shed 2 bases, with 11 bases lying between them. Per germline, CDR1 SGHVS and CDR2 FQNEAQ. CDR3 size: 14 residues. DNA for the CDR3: TGTGCCAGCAGCAATCAGGGTACCACAGATACGCAGTATTTT. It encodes CASSNQGTTDTQYF.

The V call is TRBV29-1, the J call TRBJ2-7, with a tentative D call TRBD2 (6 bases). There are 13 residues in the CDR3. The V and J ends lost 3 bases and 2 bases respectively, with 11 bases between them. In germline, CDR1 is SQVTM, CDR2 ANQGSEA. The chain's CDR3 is CSVEFSGAYEQYF. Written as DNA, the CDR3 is TGCAGCGTTGAGTTTTCGGGAGCCTACGAGCAGTACTTC.

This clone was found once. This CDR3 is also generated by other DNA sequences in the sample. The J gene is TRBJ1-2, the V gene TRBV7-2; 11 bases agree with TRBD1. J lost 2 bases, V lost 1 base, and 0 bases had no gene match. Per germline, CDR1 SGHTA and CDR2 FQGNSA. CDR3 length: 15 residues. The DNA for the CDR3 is TGTGCCAGCAGCTTAGGGGACAGGGGGAACTATGGCTACACCTTC. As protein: CASSLGDRGNYGYTF. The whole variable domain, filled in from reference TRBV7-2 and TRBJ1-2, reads GAGVSQSPSNKVTEKGKDVELRCDPISGHTALYWYRQSLGQGLEFLIYFQGNSAPDKSGLPSDRFSAERTGGSVSTLTIQRTQQEDSAVYLCASSLGDRGNYGYTFGSGTRLTVV.

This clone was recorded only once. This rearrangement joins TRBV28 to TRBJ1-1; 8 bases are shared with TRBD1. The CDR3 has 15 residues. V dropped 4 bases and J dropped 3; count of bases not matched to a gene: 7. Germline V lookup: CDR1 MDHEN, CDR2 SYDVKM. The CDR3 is CASSWTGWSDTEAFF. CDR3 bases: TGTGCCAGCAGTTGGACAGGGTGGTCGGACACTGAAGCTTTCTTT.

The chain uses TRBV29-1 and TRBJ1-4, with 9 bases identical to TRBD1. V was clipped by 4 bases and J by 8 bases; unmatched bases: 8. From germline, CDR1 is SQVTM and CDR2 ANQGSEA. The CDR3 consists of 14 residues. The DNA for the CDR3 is TGCAGCGTTGGGGTCGGGACAGGGAAAGAAAAACTGTTTTTT. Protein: CSVGVGTGKEKLFF. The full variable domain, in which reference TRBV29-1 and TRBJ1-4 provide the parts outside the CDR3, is SAVISQKPSRDICQRGTSLTIQCQVDSQVTMMFWYRQQPGQSLTLIATANQGSEATYESGFVIDKFPISRPNLTFSTLTVSNMSPEDSSIYLCSVGVGTGKEKLFFGSGTQLSVL.

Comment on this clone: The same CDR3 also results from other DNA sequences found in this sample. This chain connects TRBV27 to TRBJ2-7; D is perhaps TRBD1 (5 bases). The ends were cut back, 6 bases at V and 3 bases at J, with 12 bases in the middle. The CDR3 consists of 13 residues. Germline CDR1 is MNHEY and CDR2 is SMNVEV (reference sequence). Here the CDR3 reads CASSRGQGYEQYF. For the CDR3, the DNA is TGTGCCAGCAGCCGAGGACAAGGCTACGAGCAGTACTTC.

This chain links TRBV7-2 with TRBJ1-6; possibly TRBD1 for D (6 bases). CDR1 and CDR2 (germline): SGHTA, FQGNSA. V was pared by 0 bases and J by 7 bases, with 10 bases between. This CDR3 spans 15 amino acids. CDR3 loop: CASSLAGGRNSPLHF. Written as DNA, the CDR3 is TGTGCCAGCAGCTTAGCAGGGGGGAGGAATTCACCCCTCCACTTT.

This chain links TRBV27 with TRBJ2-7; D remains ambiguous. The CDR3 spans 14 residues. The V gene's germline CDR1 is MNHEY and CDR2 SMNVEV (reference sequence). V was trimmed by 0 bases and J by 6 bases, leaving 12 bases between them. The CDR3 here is CASSLSAPMREQYF. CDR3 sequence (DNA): TGTGCCAGCAGTTTATCCGCTCCCATGCGCGAGCAGTACTTC.

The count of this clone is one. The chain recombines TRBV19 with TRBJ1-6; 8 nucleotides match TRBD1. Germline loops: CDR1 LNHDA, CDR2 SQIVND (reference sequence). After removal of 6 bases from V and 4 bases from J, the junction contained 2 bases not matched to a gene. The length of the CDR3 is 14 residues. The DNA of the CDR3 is TGTGCCAGTAGGGACAGGGTTTATAATTCACCCCTCCACTTT. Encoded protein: CASRDRVYNSPLHF.

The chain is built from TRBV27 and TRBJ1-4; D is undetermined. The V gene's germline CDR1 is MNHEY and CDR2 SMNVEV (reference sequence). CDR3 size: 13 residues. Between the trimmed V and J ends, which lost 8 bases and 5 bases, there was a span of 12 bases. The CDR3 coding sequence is TGTGCCAGCCGGGAACAGCTGAATGAAAAACTGTTTTTT. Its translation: CASREQLNEKLFF. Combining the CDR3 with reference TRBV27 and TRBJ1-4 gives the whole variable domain EAQVTQNPRYLITVTGKKLTVTCSQNMNHEYMSWYRQDPGLGLRQIYYSMNVEVTDKGDVPEGYKVSRKEKRNFPLILESPSPNQTSLYFCASREQLNEKLFFGSGTQLSVL.

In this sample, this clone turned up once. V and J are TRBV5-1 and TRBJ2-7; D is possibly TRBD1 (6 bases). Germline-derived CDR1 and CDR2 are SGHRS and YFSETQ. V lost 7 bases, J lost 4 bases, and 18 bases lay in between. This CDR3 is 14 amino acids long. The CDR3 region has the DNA TGCGCCAGCGCCCTTAGAGTCGGACAGTACGAGCAGTACTTC. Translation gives CASALRVGQYEQYF.

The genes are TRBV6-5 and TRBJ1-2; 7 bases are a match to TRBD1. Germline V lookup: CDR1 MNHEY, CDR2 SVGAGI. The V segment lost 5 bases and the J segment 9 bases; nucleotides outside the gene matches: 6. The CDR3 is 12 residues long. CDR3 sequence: CASSPRTGSYTF. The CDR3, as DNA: TGTGCCAGCAGTCCCAGGACAGGAAGCTACACCTTC.

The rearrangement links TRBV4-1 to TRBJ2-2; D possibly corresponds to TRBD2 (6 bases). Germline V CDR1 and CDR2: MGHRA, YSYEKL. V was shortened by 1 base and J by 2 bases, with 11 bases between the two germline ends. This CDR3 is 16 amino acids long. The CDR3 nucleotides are TGCGCCAGCAGCCAAGGGGGAGGACCTAACACCGGGGAGCTGTTTTTT. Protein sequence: CASSQGGGPNTGELFF.

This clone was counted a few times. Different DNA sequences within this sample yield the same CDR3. The CDR3 nucleotides read TGTGCCAGCAGCTTAGACAGAAGCTATGGCTACACCTTC. Encoded protein: CASSLDRSYGYTF. The chain recombines TRBV7-2 with TRBJ1-2, with D uncertain. Trimming took off 1 base at V and 4 bases at J, with 7 bases between the two ends. CDR3 size: 13 residues. Per the germline V gene, CDR1 is SGHTA and CDR2 is FQGNSA. The full variable domain, rest sourced from reference TRBV7-2 and TRBJ1-2, is GAGVSQSPSNKVTEKGKDVELRCDPISGHTALYWYRQSLGQGLEFLIYFQGNSAPDKSGLPSDRFSAERTGGSVSTLTIQRTQQEDSAVYLCASSLDRSYGYTFGSGTRLTVV.

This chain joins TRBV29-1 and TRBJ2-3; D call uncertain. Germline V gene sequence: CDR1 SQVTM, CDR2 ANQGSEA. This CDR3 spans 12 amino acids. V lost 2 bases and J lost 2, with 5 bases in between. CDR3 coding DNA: TGCAGCGTTGAATTGGACACAGATACGCAGTATTTT. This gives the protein CSVELDTDTQYF.